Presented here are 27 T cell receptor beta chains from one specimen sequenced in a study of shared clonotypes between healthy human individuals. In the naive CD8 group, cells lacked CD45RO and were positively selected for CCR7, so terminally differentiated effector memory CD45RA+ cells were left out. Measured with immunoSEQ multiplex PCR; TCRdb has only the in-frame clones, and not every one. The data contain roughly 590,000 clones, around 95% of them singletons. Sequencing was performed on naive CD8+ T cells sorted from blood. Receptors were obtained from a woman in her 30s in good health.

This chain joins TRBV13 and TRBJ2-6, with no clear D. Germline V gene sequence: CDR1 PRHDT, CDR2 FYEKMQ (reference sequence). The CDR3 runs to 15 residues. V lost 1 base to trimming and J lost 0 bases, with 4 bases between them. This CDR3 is CASSLEGSGANVLTF. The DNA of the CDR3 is TGTGCCAGCAGCTTAGAAGGCTCTGGGGCCAACGTCCTGACTTTC.

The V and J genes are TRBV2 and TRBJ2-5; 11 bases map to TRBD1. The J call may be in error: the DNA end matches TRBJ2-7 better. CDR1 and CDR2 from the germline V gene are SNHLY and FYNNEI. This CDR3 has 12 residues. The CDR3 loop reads CASGTGGHEQYF. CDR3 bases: TGTGCCAGCGGGACAGGGGGGCACGAGCAGTACTTC.

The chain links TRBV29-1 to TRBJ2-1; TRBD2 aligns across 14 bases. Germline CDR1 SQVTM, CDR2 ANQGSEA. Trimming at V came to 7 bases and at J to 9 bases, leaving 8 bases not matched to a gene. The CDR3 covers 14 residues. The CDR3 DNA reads TGCAGCGGCACCGGGACTAGCGGGAGAGGTGAGCAGTTCTTC. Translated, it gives CSGTGTSGRGEQFF.

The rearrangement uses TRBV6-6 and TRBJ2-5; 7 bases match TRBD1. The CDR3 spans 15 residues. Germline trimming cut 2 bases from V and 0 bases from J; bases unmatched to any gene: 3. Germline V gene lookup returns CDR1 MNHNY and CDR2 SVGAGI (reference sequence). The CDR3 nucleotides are TGTGCCAGCAGTTACGAGGGGGCCGACCAAGAGACCCAGTACTTC. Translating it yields CASSYEGADQETQYF.

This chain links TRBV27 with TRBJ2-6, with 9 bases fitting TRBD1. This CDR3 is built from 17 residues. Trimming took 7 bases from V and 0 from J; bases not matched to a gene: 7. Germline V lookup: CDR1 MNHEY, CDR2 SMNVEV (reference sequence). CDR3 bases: TGTGCCAGCACCGGGACAGGGAGCATCTCTGGGGCCAACGTCCTGACTTTC. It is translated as CASTGTGSISGANVLTF.

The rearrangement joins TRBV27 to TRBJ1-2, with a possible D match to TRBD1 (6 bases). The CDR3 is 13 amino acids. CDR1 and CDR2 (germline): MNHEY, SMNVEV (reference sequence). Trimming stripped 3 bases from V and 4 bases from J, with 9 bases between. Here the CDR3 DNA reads TGTGCCAGCAGTTTCGGACAGAGCTATGGCTACACCTTC. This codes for CASSFGQSYGYTF.

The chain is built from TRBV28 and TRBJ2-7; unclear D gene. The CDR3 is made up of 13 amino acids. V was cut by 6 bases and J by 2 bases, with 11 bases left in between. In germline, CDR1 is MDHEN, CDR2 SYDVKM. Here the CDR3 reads CASSSLGPYEQYF. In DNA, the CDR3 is TGTGCCAGCAGCAGCCTGGGTCCCTACGAGCAGTACTTC. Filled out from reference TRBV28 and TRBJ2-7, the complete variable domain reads DVKVTQSSRYLVKRTGEKVFLECVQDMDHENMFWYRQDPGLGLRLIYFSYDVKMKEKGDIPEGYSVSREKKERFSLILESASTNQTSMYLCASSSLGPYEQYFGPGTRLTVT.

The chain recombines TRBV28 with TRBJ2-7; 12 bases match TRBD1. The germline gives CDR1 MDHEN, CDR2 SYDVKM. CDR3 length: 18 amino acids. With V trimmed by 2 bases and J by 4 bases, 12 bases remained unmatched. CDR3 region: CASSLLRLTGQGAYEQYF. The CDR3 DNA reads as TGTGCCAGCAGTTTACTCCGTTTAACGGGACAGGGGGCGTACGAGCAGTACTTC.

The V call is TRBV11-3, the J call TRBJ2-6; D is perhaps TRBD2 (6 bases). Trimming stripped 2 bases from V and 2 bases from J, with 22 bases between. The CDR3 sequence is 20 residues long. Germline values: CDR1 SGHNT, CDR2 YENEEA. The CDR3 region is CASSLPEKRVLKAGANVLTF. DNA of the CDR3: TGTGCCAGCAGCTTACCGGAAAAGCGGGTCCTTAAAGCTGGGGCCAACGTCCTGACTTTC. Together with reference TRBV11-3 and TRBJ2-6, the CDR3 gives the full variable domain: EAGVVQSPRYKIIEKKQPVAFWCNPISGHNTLYWYLQNLGQGPELLIRYENEEAVDDSQLPKDRFSAERLKGVDSTLKIQPAELGDSAVYLCASSLPEKRVLKAGANVLTFGAGSRLTVL.

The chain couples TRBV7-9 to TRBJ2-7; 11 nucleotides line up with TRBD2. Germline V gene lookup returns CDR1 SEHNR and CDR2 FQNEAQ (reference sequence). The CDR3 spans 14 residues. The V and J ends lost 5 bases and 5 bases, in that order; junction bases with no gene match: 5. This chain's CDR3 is CASSLLAGVHEQYF. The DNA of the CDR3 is TGTGCCAGCAGCCTACTAGCGGGAGTCCACGAGCAGTACTTC.

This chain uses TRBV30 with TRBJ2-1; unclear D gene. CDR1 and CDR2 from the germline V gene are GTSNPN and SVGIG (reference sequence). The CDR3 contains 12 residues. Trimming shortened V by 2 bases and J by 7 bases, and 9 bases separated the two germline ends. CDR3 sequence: CAWSPGWNEQFF. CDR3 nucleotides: TGTGCCTGGAGTCCCGGCTGGAATGAGCAGTTCTTC.

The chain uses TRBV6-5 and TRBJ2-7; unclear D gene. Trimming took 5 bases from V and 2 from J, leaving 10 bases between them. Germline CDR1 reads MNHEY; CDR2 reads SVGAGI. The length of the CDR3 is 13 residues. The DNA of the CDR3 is TGTGCCAGCAGTCACACCAAAGCCTACGAGCAGTACTTC. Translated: CASSHTKAYEQYF.

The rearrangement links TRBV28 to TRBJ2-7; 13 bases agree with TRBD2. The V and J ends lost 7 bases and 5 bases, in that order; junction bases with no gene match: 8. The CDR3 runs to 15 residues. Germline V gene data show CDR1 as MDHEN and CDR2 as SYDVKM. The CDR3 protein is CASKELAGGPHEQYF. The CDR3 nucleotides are TGTGCCAGCAAAGAACTAGCGGGAGGGCCCCACGAGCAGTACTTC.

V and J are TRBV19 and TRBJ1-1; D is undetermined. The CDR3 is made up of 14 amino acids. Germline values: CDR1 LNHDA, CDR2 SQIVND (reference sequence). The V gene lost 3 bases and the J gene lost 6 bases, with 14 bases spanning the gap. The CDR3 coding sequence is TGTGCCAGTAGTATTGGGGTTTTTGGTCCTGAAGCTTTCTTT. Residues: CASSIGVFGPEAFF.

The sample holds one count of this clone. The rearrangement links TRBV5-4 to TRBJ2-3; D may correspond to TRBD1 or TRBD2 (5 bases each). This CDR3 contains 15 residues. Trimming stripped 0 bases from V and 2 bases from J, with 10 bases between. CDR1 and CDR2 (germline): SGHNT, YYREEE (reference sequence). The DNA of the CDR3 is TGTGCCAGCAGCTTGGGTTGGGGGAACACAGATACGCAGTATTTT. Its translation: CASSLGWGNTDTQYF. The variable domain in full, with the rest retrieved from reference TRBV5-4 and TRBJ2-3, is ETGVTQSPTHLIKTRGQQVTLRCSSQSGHNTVSWYQQALGQGPQFIFQYYREEENGRGNFPPRFSGLQFPNYSSELNVNALELDDSALYLCASSLGWGNTDTQYFGPGTRLTVL.

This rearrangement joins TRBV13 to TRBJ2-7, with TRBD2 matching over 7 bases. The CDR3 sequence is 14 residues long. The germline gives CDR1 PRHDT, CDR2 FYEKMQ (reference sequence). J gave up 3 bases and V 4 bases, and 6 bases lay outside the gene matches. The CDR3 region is CASSSRTRHYEQYF. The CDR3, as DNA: TGTGCCAGCAGCTCAAGGACTAGGCACTACGAGCAGTACTTC.

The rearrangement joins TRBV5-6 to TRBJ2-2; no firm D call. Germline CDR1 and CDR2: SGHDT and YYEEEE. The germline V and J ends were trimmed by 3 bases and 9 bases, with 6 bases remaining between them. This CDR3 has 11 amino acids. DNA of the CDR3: TGTGCCAGCAGCTCAACCCGGGAGCTGTTTTTT. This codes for CASSSTRELFF.

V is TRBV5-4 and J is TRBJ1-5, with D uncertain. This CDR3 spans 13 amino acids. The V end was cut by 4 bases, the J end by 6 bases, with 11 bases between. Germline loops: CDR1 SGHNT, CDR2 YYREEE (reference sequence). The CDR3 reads CASSPDQSQPQHF. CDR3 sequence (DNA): TGTGCCAGCAGCCCGGATCAAAGTCAGCCCCAGCATTTT.

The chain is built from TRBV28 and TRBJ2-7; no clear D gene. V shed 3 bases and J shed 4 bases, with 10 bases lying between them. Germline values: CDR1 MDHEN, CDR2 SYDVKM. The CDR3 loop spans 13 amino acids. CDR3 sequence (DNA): TGTGCCAGCAGTTTTAGACTCCTATACGAGCAGTACTTC. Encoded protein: CASSFRLLYEQYF.

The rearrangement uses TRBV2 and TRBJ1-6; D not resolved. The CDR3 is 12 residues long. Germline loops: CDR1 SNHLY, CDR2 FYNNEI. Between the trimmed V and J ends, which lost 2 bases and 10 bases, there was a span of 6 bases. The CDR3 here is CASSESGSPLHF. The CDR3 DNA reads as TGTGCCAGCAGTGAATCCGGGTCACCCCTCCACTTT.

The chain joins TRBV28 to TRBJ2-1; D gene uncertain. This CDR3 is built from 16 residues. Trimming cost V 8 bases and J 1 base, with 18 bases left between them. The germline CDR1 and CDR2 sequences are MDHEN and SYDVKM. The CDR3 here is CASLTKREKSYNEQFF. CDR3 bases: TGTGCCAGCCTCACCAAAAGGGAAAAGTCCTACAATGAGCAGTTCTTC.

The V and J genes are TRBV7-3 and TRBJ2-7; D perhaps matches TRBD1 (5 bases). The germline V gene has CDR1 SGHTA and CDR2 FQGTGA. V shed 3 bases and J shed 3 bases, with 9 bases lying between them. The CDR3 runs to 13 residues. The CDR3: CASSFHQGYEQYF. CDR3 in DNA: TGTGCCAGCAGCTTCCACCAGGGCTACGAGCAGTACTTC. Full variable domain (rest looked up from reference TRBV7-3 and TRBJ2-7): GAGVSQTPSNKVTEKGKYVELRCDPISGHTALYWYRQSLGQGPEFLIYFQGTGAADDSGLPNDRFFAVRPEGSVSTLKIQRTERGDSAVYLCASSFHQGYEQYFGPGTRLTVT.

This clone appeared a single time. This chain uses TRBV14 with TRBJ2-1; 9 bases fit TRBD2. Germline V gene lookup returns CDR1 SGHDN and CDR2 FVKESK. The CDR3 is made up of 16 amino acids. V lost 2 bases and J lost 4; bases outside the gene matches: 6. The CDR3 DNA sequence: TGTGCCAGCAGCCAAATGGGACTAGCAAAATACAATGAGCAGTTCTTC. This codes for CASSQMGLAKYNEQFF.

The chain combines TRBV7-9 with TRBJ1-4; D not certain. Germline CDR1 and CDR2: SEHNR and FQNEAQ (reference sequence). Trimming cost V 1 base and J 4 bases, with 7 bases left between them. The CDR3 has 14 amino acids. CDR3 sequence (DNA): TGTGCCAGCAGCTTAGTATCCAGTAATGAAAAACTGTTTTTT. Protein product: CASSLVSSNEKLFF.

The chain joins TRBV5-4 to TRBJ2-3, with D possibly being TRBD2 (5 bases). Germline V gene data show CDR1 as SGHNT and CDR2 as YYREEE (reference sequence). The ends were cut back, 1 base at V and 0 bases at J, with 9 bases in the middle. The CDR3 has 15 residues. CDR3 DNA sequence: TGTGCCAGCAGCTTGCCAGCTAGCAGCACAGATACGCAGTATTTT. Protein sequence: CASSLPASSTDTQYF.

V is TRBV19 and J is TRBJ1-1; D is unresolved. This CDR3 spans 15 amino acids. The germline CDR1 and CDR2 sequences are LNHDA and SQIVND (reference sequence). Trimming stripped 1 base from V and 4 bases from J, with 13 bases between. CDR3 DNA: TGTGCCAGTAGTATAGCCCAATCTAGACGCACTGAAGCTTTCTTT. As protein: CASSIAQSRRTEAFF.

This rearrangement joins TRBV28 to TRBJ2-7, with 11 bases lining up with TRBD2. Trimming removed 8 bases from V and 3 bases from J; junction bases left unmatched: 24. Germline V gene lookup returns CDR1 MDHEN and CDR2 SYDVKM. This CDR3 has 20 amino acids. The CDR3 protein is CASGIAPGTSGTGGGYEQYF. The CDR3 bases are TGTGCCAGCGGTATCGCCCCCGGGACTAGCGGTACTGGGGGGGGCTACGAGCAGTACTTC.